The sequence of this T cell receptor (beta chain) was determined in a study of blood T cell repertoires in COVID-19. Study in general: Specimens from acute and convalescent COVID-19 originated in the United States, Italy and Spain. Sources were T cells, B-cell-depleted T cells, or PBMCs; the material itself was cDNA or gDNA.

This clone was recorded once. V lost 3 bases to trimming and J lost 3 bases, with 8 bases between them. CDR3 length: 13 amino acids. CDR1 is KGHSH and CDR2 is LQKENI in the germline V gene. Original methodology: Scientists estimated how many nucleated cells there were by amplifying reference gene primers. The repertoire was sequenced with immunoSEQ multiplex PCR; TCRdb's copy has only in-frame clones and lacks some. That table supplies the V and J calls and clone size; D and trimming were determined from the DNA. The repertoire holds about 46,000 clones, with about 91% as singletons. The sequencing input was peripheral blood. This chain connects TRBV18 to TRBJ1-2; D remains unclear. The TCR originated in a man aged 45 to 65 with acute or convalescent COVID-19. CDR3 sequence reads: CASSPVPDYGYTF. The CDR3 region has the DNA TGTGCCAGCTCACCCGTTCCGGACTATGGCTACACCTTC.